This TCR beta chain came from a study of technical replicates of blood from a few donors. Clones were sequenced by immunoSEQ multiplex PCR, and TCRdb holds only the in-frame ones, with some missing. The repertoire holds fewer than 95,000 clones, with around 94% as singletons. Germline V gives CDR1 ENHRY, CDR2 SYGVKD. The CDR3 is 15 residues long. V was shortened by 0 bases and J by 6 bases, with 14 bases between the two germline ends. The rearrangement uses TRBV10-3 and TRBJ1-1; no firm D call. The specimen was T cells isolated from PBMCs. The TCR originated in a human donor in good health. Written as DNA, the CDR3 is TGTGCCATCAGTGAGTCCCCTAGCCTGGGTGCTGAAGCTTTCTTT. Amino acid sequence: CAISESPSLGAEAFF.